Each of the 28 T cell receptor beta chains below was sequenced from the same sample in a study of blood T cells in healthy people across ages. Next came a second PCR, run for about 6 to 12 cycles, which used a sample-barcoded 5' primer along with a J-beta primer mix. TCRdb re-derived calls from the 5' RACE reads in MiXCR, one entry per CDR3 protein. The sample includes more than 800,000 distinct CDR3 sequences, more than 25% of them seen just once. Sample: blood. The origin of the receptors is a woman of 80 years or more in good health.

In its sample, this clonotype was seen many times. The rearrangement joins TRBV7-8 to TRBJ2-5; 11 nucleotides agree with TRBD2. CDR3 length: 21 residues. In germline, CDR1 is SGHVS, CDR2 FQNEAQ. The trim removed 4 bases at V and 5 bases at J, leaving 24 bases unmatched. CDR3 region: CASSSVKPTSGVAGTFETQYF. The CDR3 region has the DNA TGTGCCAGCAGCTCAGTCAAGCCGACTAGCGGGGTTGCAGGGACCTTTGAGACCCAGTACTTC.

V is TRBV7-9 and J is TRBJ1-2, with D uncertain. The CDR3 has 13 residues. The germline V and J ends were trimmed by 5 bases and 3 bases, with 10 bases remaining between them. Germline V gene data show CDR1 as SEHNR and CDR2 as FQNEAQ (reference sequence). The CDR3 protein is CASSPPDHYGYTF. CDR3 nucleotide sequence: TGTGCCAGCAGCCCTCCGGACCACTATGGCTACACCTTC.

The V call is TRBV18, the J call TRBJ1-1, with D possibly TRBD1 on 6 matching bases. CDR1 and CDR2 from the germline V gene are KGHSH and LQKENI. The V end lost 8 bases, the J end lost 0 bases, and 16 bases lay between the germline ends. The CDR3 totals 15 residues. The chain's CDR3 is CASLKPDSMNTEAFF. CDR3 nucleotides: TGTGCCAGCCTGAAACCGGACAGTATGAACACTGAAGCTTTCTTT.

A single count supports this clonotype. This clone may be a read error of a much larger clone one base away. This chain connects TRBV7-2 to TRBJ1-2; D is perhaps TRBD1 (6 bases). This CDR3 comprises 15 residues. Trimming removed 2 bases at V and 3 bases at J, with 13 bases between. In germline, CDR1 is SGHTA, CDR2 FQGNSA. CDR3 sequence reads: CASSLRLGGDYGYTF. CDR3 nucleotide sequence: TGTGCCAGCAGCTTACGATTAGGGGGGGACTATGGCTACACCTTC.

The genes are TRBV29-1 and TRBJ2-4, with D uncertain. The V gene lost 4 bases and the J gene lost 0 bases, with 13 bases spanning the gap. CDR1 is SQVTM and CDR2 is ANQGSEA in the germline V gene. The CDR3 length is 15 residues. CDR3 amino acids: CSVVGGRLAKNIQYF. CDR3 nucleotides: TGCAGCGTTGTTGGTGGGCGGCTAGCCAAAAACATTCAGTACTTC.

The chain couples TRBV7-9 to TRBJ2-2, with TRBD1 identical over 9 bases. Germline V gene lookup returns CDR1 SEHNR and CDR2 FQNEAQ (reference sequence). CDR3 length: 16 residues. Germline trimming cut 3 bases from V and 5 bases from J; bases unmatched to any gene: 7. CDR3 nucleotide sequence: TGTGCCAGCAGCTTGCTCCGGGACAGGGAAACCGGGGAGCTGTTTTTT. Encoded protein: CASSLLRDRETGELFF.

This clonotype was seen at least ten times. The chain has TRBV18 and TRBJ2-7, with 13 positions matching TRBD2. This CDR3 is 13 amino acids long. In germline, CDR1 is KGHSH, CDR2 LQKENI. Trimming cost V 5 bases and J 7 bases; bases outside gene matches: 2. The CDR3: CASSSGLAGEQYF. The CDR3 coding sequence is TGTGCCAGCTCATCGGGACTAGCGGGGGAGCAGTACTTC.

The CDR3 region is CASSSPEVSFPRRLHEQYF. DNA of the CDR3: TGTGCCAGCAGCTCACCCGAGGTGTCTTTTCCGAGACGGCTGCACGAGCAGTACTTC. This chain connects TRBV11-3 to TRBJ2-7; D not resolved. This CDR3 spans 19 amino acids. CDR1 and CDR2 from the germline V gene are SGHNT and YENEEA. Trimming took 4 bases from V and 5 from J, leaving 30 bases between them. The whole variable domain, filled in from reference TRBV11-3 and TRBJ2-7, reads EAGVVQSPRYKIIEKKQPVAFWCNPISGHNTLYWYLQNLGQGPELLIRYENEEAVDDSQLPKDRFSAERLKGVDSTLKIQPAELGDSAVYLCASSSPEVSFPRRLHEQYFGPGTRLTVT.

The CDR3 DNA is TGTGCCAGCAGGCCTAGGACAGGGCTTGAGGAAAAACTGTTTTTT. This encodes CASRPRTGLEEKLFF. The gene calls are TRBV13 and TRBJ1-4; 8 bases fit TRBD1. The germline CDR1 and CDR2 sequences are PRHDT and FYEKMQ (reference sequence). CDR3 length equals 15 residues. The trim removed 6 bases at V and 8 bases at J, leaving 11 bases unmatched.

The chain uses TRBV18 and TRBJ1-5; 8 bases fit TRBD1. After removal of 5 bases from V and 3 bases from J, the junction contained 3 bases not matched to a gene. Germline values: CDR1 KGHSH, CDR2 LQKENI. This CDR3 contains 14 residues. The CDR3 DNA is TGTGCCAGCTCAAAGCAGGGGGCCAATCAGCCCCAGCATTTT. Encoded protein: CASSKQGANQPQHF.

As concerns this clonotype: With a much larger clone just one base away, this may be a read error. The chain recombines TRBV5-1 with TRBJ2-1; D possibly corresponds to TRBD1 (6 bases). CDR1 and CDR2 (germline): SGHRS, YFSETQ. The CDR3 covers 18 residues. This CDR3 is CASSSYFRGRSSHNEQFF. The CDR3 DNA reads TGCGCCAGCAGCTCCTATTTCAGGGGCAGAAGCTCCCACAATGAGCAGTTCTTC.

This clonotype was seen at least ten times. The V call is TRBV3-1, the J call TRBJ1-1, with D perhaps matching TRBD1 (6 bases). This CDR3 region has 13 residues. V lost 5 bases and J lost 9, with 16 bases in between. Looked up from germline, CDR1 is LGHDT and CDR2 is YNNKEL (reference sequence). CDR3 in amino acids: CASSAGGQLQAFF. For the CDR3, the DNA is TGTGCCAGCAGCGCCGGGGGGCAGCTCCAAGCTTTCTTT.

A remark on this clonotype: A read error may explain this, as a much larger clone is one base away. This chain connects TRBV20-1 to TRBJ2-5; the D gene is possibly TRBD1 (6 bases). This CDR3 is built from 15 residues. The V end was cut by 5 bases, the J end by 11 bases, with 27 bases between. Germline lookup yields CDR1 DFQATT and CDR2 SNEGSKA (reference sequence). The CDR3 DNA reads as TGCAGTGCTCCAGAGGGGGTAGCTGGAAGTGACATGCAGTACTTC. Translating it yields CSAPEGVAGSDMQYF.

This chain links TRBV6-5 with TRBJ1-5, with D unresolved. Germline V gene data show CDR1 as MNHEY and CDR2 as SVGAGI. V was cut by 2 bases and J by 7 bases, with 12 bases left in between. This CDR3 spans 14 amino acids. The CDR3 loop reads CASSYTGTGQPQHF. The DNA of the CDR3 is TGTGCCAGCAGTTACACTGGAACCGGACAGCCCCAGCATTTT.

This sequence joins TRBV7-2 and TRBJ1-5; D perhaps matches TRBD1 (5 bases). This CDR3 has 14 residues. Trimming cost V 2 bases and J 5 bases, with 10 bases left between them. Germline V CDR1 and CDR2: SGHTA, FQGNSA. The CDR3 region has the DNA TGTGCCAGCAGCTTAATGCAGGGCGATCAGCCCCAGCATTTT. This codes for CASSLMQGDQPQHF.

In this sample, this clonotype turned up many times. This sequence joins TRBV5-6 and TRBJ2-5, with D uncertain. This CDR3 comprises 11 residues. V was cut by 1 base and J by 10 bases, with 8 bases left in between. The V gene's germline CDR1 is SGHDT and CDR2 YYEEEE. CDR3 sequence (DNA): TGTGCCAGCAGCTTGTCGGACCGCCAGTACTTC. Translating gives CASSLSDRQYF.

This clonotype was observed many times. V is TRBV14 and J is TRBJ2-1; tentatively, D is TRBD1 or TRBD2 (5 bases each). This CDR3 is built from 16 residues. Germline-derived CDR1 and CDR2 are SGHDN and FVKESK. Trimming took off 3 bases at V and 3 bases at J, with 15 bases between the two ends. The DNA for the CDR3 is TGTGCCAGCAGCCATGGGACGGGCTTGGGCTACAATGAGCAGTTCTTC. Its protein is CASSHGTGLGYNEQFF.

The genes are TRBV7-2 and TRBJ1-1; D gene ambiguous. The V end was cut by 2 bases, the J end by 0 bases, with 7 bases between. Looked up from germline, CDR1 is SGHTA and CDR2 is FQGNSA. The CDR3 consists of 14 residues. The CDR3 DNA is TGTGCCAGCAGCTTACAGGTCATGAACACTGAAGCTTTCTTT. The encoded protein is CASSLQVMNTEAFF.

This clonotype has ten or more counts. This rearrangement joins TRBV5-6 to TRBJ2-1; the D is unclear. CDR1 is SGHDT and CDR2 is YYEEEE in the germline V gene. The germline V and J ends were trimmed by 4 bases and 4 bases, with 9 bases remaining between them. The CDR3 covers 13 residues. In DNA, the CDR3 is TGTGCCAGCAGCCGCCGTTCGTACAATGAGCAGTTCTTC. It encodes CASSRRSYNEQFF. Variable domain in full (rest from reference TRBV5-6 and TRBJ2-1): DAGVTQSPTHLIKTRGQQVTLRCSPKSGHDTVSWYQQALGQGPQFIFQYYEEEERQRGNFPDRFSGHQFPNYSSELNVNALLLGDSALYLCASSRRSYNEQFFGPGTRLTVL.

This clonotype was counted at least ten times. The chain links TRBV11-3 to TRBJ2-4; D is unresolved. The length of the CDR3 is 14 residues. V was trimmed by 4 bases and J by 1 base, leaving 8 bases between them. Germline CDR1 and CDR2: SGHNT and YENEEA. CDR3 DNA: TGTGCCAGCAGCTCAGGACGGGCCAAAAACATTCAGTACTTC. Translating it yields CASSSGRAKNIQYF. Full variable domain (remainder filled in from reference TRBV11-3 and TRBJ2-4): EAGVVQSPRYKIIEKKQPVAFWCNPISGHNTLYWYLQNLGQGPELLIRYENEEAVDDSQLPKDRFSAERLKGVDSTLKIQPAELGDSAVYLCASSSGRAKNIQYFGAGTRLSVL.

This clonotype was detected a few times. The chain combines TRBV18 with TRBJ2-1, with 8 bases lining up with TRBD1. Germline CDR1 is KGHSH and CDR2 is LQKENI. The CDR3 is 15 residues long. J gave up 13 bases and V 5 bases, and 16 bases lay outside the gene matches. In DNA, the CDR3 is TGTGCCAGCTCAACCGGACAGGGATCTCGAGAGACCCAGTTCTTC. Translation gives CASSTGQGSRETQFF. Complete variable domain (other parts from reference TRBV18 and TRBJ2-1): NAGVMQNPRHLVRRRGQEARLRCSPMKGHSHVYWYRQLPEEGLKFMVYLQKENIIDESGMPKERFSAEFPKEGPSILRIQQVVRGDSAAYFCASSTGQGSRETQFFGPGTRLTVL.

The chain combines TRBV20-1 with TRBJ1-4; 8 nucleotides match TRBD1. This CDR3 comprises 14 residues. Germline CDR1 DFQATT, CDR2 SNEGSKA (reference sequence). CDR3 coding DNA: TGCACAAAAGGGAGGCTACAGGGGGGTGAAAAACTGTTTTTT. It translates to CTKGRLQGGEKLFF.

This clonotype was detected a few times. This clone may be a read error of a much larger clone one base away. The chain carries TRBV6-5 and TRBJ1-2; D is uncertain. The ends were cut back, 8 bases at V and 4 bases at J, with 11 bases in the middle. The CDR3 length is 12 residues. Per germline, CDR1 MNHEY and CDR2 SVGAGI. CDR3 sequence (DNA): TGTGCCAGCCGTTCGGTTAGCTATGGCTACACCTTC. Amino acid sequence: CASRSVSYGYTF.

In this sample, this clonotype turned up a few times. The V gene is TRBV5-1, the J gene TRBJ1-1; D not certain. The V gene's germline CDR1 is SGHRS and CDR2 YFSETQ. The CDR3 covers 16 residues. V was trimmed by 0 bases and J by 5 bases, leaving 17 bases between them. The CDR3 here is CASSLAQSLTGTEAFF. The CDR3 region has the DNA TGCGCCAGCAGCTTGGCCCAGAGCTTGACTGGGACTGAAGCTTTCTTT.

The genes are TRBV10-2 and TRBJ2-2; the D gene could be TRBD1 or TRBD2 (5 bases each). There are 16 residues in the CDR3. Germline values: CDR1 WSHSY, CDR2 SAAADI. Trimming removed 6 bases from V and 2 bases from J, with 16 bases in between. The CDR3 nucleotides are TGCGCCAGCAGAGATCCAACCCGGGGCAACACCGGGGAGCTGTTTTTT. This translates into CASRDPTRGNTGELFF.

This clonotype was detected a few times. The rearrangement joins TRBV7-9 to TRBJ1-1; D gene unclear. Germline CDR1 reads SEHNR; CDR2 reads FQNEAQ (reference sequence). The ends were cut back, 8 bases at V and 4 bases at J, with 17 bases in the middle. The CDR3 extends over 14 amino acids. As DNA, the CDR3 is TGTGCCAGCCTAATGAAGGGAGGAGGCACTGAAGCTTTCTTT. It codes for CASLMKGGGTEAFF.

This clonotype has at least ten counts. This chain uses TRBV11-2 with TRBJ2-3; 12 bases fit TRBD2. Trimming at V came to 2 bases and at J to 7 bases, leaving 4 bases not matched to a gene. Germline V gene data show CDR1 as SGHAT and CDR2 as FQNNGV. The CDR3 is 15 residues long. DNA for the CDR3: TGTGCCAGCAGCTTACTTGGGACTAGCGGGTATACGCAGTATTTT. This encodes CASSLLGTSGYTQYF.

This clonotype was recorded a few times. The chain has TRBV28 and TRBJ1-2; TRBD1 agrees at 10 bases. Germline CDR1 MDHEN, CDR2 SYDVKM. The CDR3 runs 14 residues. V trimming: 5 bases; J trimming: 7 bases; junction bases outside the gene matches: 7. The CDR3 DNA reads as TGTGCCAGCAGTAAAACGACAGGGGGCGGTGGCTACACCTTC. As protein: CASSKTTGGGGYTF.